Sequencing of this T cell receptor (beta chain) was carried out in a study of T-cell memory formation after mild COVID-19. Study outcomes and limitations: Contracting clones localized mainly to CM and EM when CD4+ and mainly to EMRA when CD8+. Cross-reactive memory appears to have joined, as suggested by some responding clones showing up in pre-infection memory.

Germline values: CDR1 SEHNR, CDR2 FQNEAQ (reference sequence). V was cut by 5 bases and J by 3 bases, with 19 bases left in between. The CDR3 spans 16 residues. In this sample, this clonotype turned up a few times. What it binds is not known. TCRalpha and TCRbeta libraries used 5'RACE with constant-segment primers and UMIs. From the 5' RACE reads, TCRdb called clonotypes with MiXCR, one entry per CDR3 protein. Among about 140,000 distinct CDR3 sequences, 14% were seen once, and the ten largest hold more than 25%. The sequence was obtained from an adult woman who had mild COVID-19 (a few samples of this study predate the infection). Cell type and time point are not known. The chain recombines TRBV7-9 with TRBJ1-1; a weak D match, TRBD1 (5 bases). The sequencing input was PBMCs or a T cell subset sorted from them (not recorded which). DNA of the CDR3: TGTGCCAGCAGCCCCATGGGAGGGGCCGGGTACACTGAAGCTTTCTTT. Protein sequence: CASSPMGGAGYTEAFF.